Presented here are 9 T cell receptor beta chains from one specimen sequenced in a study of blood T cell repertoires in COVID-19. TCRdb's table, derived via immunoSEQ multiplex PCR, lists solely in-frame clones and lacks some. This table holds tens of thousands of clones, roughly nine tenths found once. Specimen: peripheral blood. These receptors were collected from a human donor in a cohort sampled during active COVID-19.

The chain couples TRBV5-4 to TRBJ1-4; TRBD1 agrees at 9 bases. CDR3 length equals 14 residues. Germline CDR1 and CDR2: SGHNT and YYREEE (reference sequence). Losses at the gene ends were 4 bases for V and 7 bases for J; bases not matched to a gene: 5. CDR3: CASSRDRAREKLFF. CDR3 nucleotide sequence: TGTGCCAGCAGCAGGGACAGGGCGCGTGAAAAACTGTTTTTT.

The CDR3 loop reads CASSFSREGTGELFF. The CDR3 DNA is TGTGCCAGCAGCTTTTCGCGGGAGGGCACCGGGGAGCTGTTTTTT. The chain couples TRBV5-5 to TRBJ2-2; 9 nucleotides line up with TRBD2. The CDR3 spans 15 residues. Germline V gene data show CDR1 as SGHKS and CDR2 as YYEKEE (reference sequence). Unmatched junction bases numbered 3, after V lost 2 bases and J lost 4 bases.

A few counts support this clone. This chain connects TRBV5-1 to TRBJ2-7; 9 nucleotides line up with TRBD2. This CDR3 comprises 15 residues. Germline V CDR1 and CDR2: SGHRS, YFSETQ. The V segment lost 1 base and the J segment 4 bases; nucleotides outside the gene matches: 6. The CDR3 nucleotides read TGCGCCAGCAGCTTGAATCGAGCGGGGGGTTACGAGCAGTACTTC. This translates into CASSLNRAGGYEQYF.

This clone has a handful of counts. The CDR3 DNA sequence: TGTGCCAGCAGCTCGAATCAGGGGACAGGATCTTCACCCCTCCACTTT. The encoded protein is CASSSNQGTGSSPLHF. V and J are TRBV7-2 and TRBJ1-6; TRBD1 aligns across 8 bases. V was clipped by 4 bases and J by 9 bases; unmatched bases: 11. The CDR3 is 16 residues long. CDR1 and CDR2 from the germline V gene are SGHTA and FQGNSA.

The sample holds many counts of this clone. This rearrangement joins TRBV18 to TRBJ1-3, with TRBD1 as a possible D gene (6 bases). This CDR3 contains 17 residues. Trimming shortened V by 3 bases and J by 0 bases, and 15 bases separated the two germline ends. The germline gives CDR1 KGHSH, CDR2 LQKENI. CDR3 sequence: CASSPRSQGHSGNTIYF. CDR3 in DNA: TGTGCCAGCTCACCGAGAAGCCAGGGGCACTCTGGAAACACCATATATTTT.

This chain connects TRBV4-3 to TRBJ2-1; 10 bases are shared with TRBD2. The CDR3 covers 16 residues. V lost 3 bases to trimming and J lost 3 bases; unmatched junction nucleotides: 5. The germline V gene has CDR1 LGHNA and CDR2 YSLEER. The CDR3 region has the DNA TGCGCCAGCAGCCAGTCACTAGCGGGAAACTACAATGAGCAGTTCTTC. It translates to CASSQSLAGNYNEQFF.

The CDR3 coding sequence is TGTGCCAGCAGCATAGGGGGACAGCGGGCCTACGAGCAGTACTTC. Protein sequence: CASSIGGQRAYEQYF. The J gene is TRBJ2-7, the V gene TRBV5-4, with a possible D match to TRBD1 (7 bases). Germline V gene data show CDR1 as SGHNT and CDR2 as YYREEE (reference sequence). This CDR3 contains 15 residues. The V end lost 4 bases, the J end lost 2 bases, and 16 bases lay between the germline ends.

The J gene is TRBJ2-3, the V gene TRBV6-2 or TRBV6-3; D perhaps matches TRBD1 (6 bases). Germline assignment: CDR1 MNHEY and CDR2 SVGEGT. This CDR3 contains 16 residues. The ends were cut back, 3 bases at V and 3 bases at J, with 16 bases in the middle. For the CDR3, the DNA is TGTGCCAGCAGTTATCCGGGCCAGGGGATGACAGATACGCAGTATTTT. It codes for CASSYPGQGMTDTQYF.

DNA of the CDR3: TGCGCCAGCAGCCAAGAATCGAACTATGGCTACACCTTC. Amino acids: CASSQESNYGYTF. The chain employs TRBV4-1 and TRBJ1-2, with unresolved D. Trimming stripped 0 bases from V and 2 bases from J, with 4 bases between. Germline CDR1 and CDR2: MGHRA and YSYEKL. This CDR3 has 13 amino acids.